Listed here are 2 T cell receptor beta chains from one sample, sequenced in a study of metastatic and nonmetastatic thyroid tumors. Thyroid surgery was performed in patients who had received no treatment beforehand. Using MiXCR, TCRdb reanalyzed the PCR reads. The sample lists approximately 35,000 clones, around 31% occurring once. The sample comprised tumor tissue. These receptors came from a female donor with papillary thyroid cancer or a benign thyroid nodule (not recorded which). Some clones in this sample may be carry-over from other donors' samples.

This clone has a handful of counts. V is TRBV13 and J is TRBJ2-1; 9 nucleotides line up with TRBD1. The trim removed 5 bases at V and 15 bases at J, leaving 17 bases unmatched. CDR1 is PRHDT, CDR2 FYEKMQ, per germline (reference sequence). The CDR3 sequence is 15 residues long. The CDR3 protein is CASSLSGGQGLLPFF. The CDR3 bases are TGTGCCAGCAGCCTCTCTGGGGGACAGGGTCTACTACCGTTCTTC.

The chain couples TRBV18 to TRBJ1-2; TRBD1 matches at 12 bases. Trimming took 5 bases from V and 3 from J; bases not matched to a gene: 1. The CDR3 runs 14 residues. Germline V gene lookup returns CDR1 KGHSH and CDR2 LQKENI. In DNA, the CDR3 is TGTGCCAGCTCAGGGACAGGGGGCGACTATGGCTACACCTTC. Its translation: CASSGTGGDYGYTF. The full variable domain, its missing parts supplied by reference TRBV18 and TRBJ1-2, is NAGVMQNPRHLVRRRGQEARLRCSPMKGHSHVYWYRQLPEEGLKFMVYLQKENIIDESGMPKERFSAEFPKEGPSILRIQQVVRGDSAAYFCASSGTGGDYGYTFGSGTRLTVV.